This T cell receptor (beta chain) was documented in a study of blood T cell repertoires in COVID-19. About the research overall: Whether acute or convalescent, the COVID-19 samples came from the United States, Italy and Spain. Sources were T cells, B-cell-depleted T cells, or PBMCs; the material itself was cDNA or gDNA.

As processed by the authors: The assay estimated nucleated cells by amplifying reference gene primers. The repertoire was sequenced with immunoSEQ multiplex PCR; TCRdb's copy has only in-frame clones and lacks some. V, J and clone size reflect that table, while D and trimming were determined from the DNA. The table includes about 63,000 clones, 79% detected once. The CDR3 loop spans 15 amino acids. Germline values: CDR1 MGHRA, CDR2 YSYEKL. Losses at the gene ends were 1 base for V and 2 bases for J; bases not matched to a gene: 4. Sequenced material: peripheral blood. The source of this sequence is a human donor in a cohort sampled during active COVID-19. V is TRBV4-1 and J is TRBJ2-7; 8 bases fit TRBD1. CDR3 nucleotides: TGCGCCAGCAGCCAAGCCCCAGGGGGCCCCTACGAGCAGTACTTC. It codes for CASSQAPGGPYEQYF.